The clone carrying this T cell receptor (beta chain) was detected many times. Its antigen is currently unknown. The CDR3 spans 14 residues. Looked up from germline, CDR1 is WSHSY and CDR2 is SAAADI. J gave up 3 bases and V 6 bases, and 4 bases lay outside the gene matches. This record comes from a study of T-cell memory formation after mild COVID-19. MiXCR, applied by TCRdb to the 5' RACE reads, yields one record per CDR3 protein. The sample has 150,000 to 200,000 distinct CDR3 sequences, roughly 12% seen once. Study-wide findings and caveats: Day 15 to 85 contractors were CD4/CD8 balanced; later expanders leaned CD4+.

The gene calls are TRBV10-2 and TRBJ1-3; 8 bases match TRBD1. The source of this sequence is a man aged 18 to 35 who had mild COVID-19 (a few samples of this study predate the infection). Cell type and time point are not known. Sample: PBMCs or a T cell subset sorted from them (not recorded which). CDR3 loop: CASSRGLDGNTIYF. The DNA of the CDR3 is TGCGCCAGCAGCAGGGGGCTGGATGGAAACACCATATATTTT.